Below, 5 T cell receptor beta chains from the same sample are listed, as sequenced in a study of control samples from healthy donors and cancer patients. TCRdb's copy holds only in-frame clones and misses some; the assay was immunoSEQ multiplex PCR. The sample includes about 160,000 clones, around 94% of them seen just once. The sequencing sample was made of PBMCs. The receptors derive from a man in his 60s with colorectal cancer.

The V call is TRBV7-9, the J call TRBJ2-5; TRBD1 matches at 11 bases. CDR3 size: 15 residues. Germline loops: CDR1 SEHNR, CDR2 FQNEAQ (reference sequence). Trimming cost V 1 base and J 6 bases; bases outside gene matches: 4. The CDR3 loop is CASSLEGTGGQTQYF. DNA of the CDR3: TGTGCCAGCAGCTTAGAAGGGACAGGGGGTCAGACCCAGTACTTC.

This clone is a singleton in its sample. This chain uses TRBV2 with TRBJ2-1, with D possibly being TRBD1 or TRBD2 (8 bases each). V was pared by 7 bases and J by 10 bases, with 20 bases between. The CDR3 contains 14 residues. The germline V gene has CDR1 SNHLY and CDR2 FYNNEI. In DNA form, the CDR3 reads TGTGCCAGCATAGCGGGGACAGGTTCGCCCGAGCAGTTCTTC. Residues: CASIAGTGSPEQFF.

CDR3 coding DNA: TGTGCCAGCAGCGGAAGGGACAGGTACTCCGAGCAGTACTTC. Encoded protein: CASSGRDRYSEQYF. The J gene is TRBJ2-7, the V gene TRBV7-9, with 8 nucleotides matching TRBD1. CDR3 size: 14 residues. Unmatched junction bases numbered 9, after V lost 5 bases and J lost 6 bases. Germline values: CDR1 SEHNR, CDR2 FQNEAQ (reference sequence).

This chain links TRBV7-2 with TRBJ2-3; TRBD2 aligns across 9 bases. CDR1 and CDR2 from the germline V gene are SGHTA and FQGNSA. CDR3 length: 16 amino acids. V gave up 2 bases and J gave up 0 bases; unmatched junction bases: 3. The CDR3 reads CASSLQAGGSTDTQYF. The CDR3 bases are TGTGCCAGCAGCTTACAGGCGGGGGGGAGCACAGATACGCAGTATTTT.

The chain joins TRBV21-1 to TRBJ2-4; whether TRBD1, the table's D call, matches the DNA was not checked. TRBV21-1 is a known pseudogene. The CDR3 is made up of 14 amino acids. The CDR3 DNA is TGTGCCAGCATCCTAGGGGTCGCCAAAAACATTCAGTACTTC. It codes for CASILGVAKNIQYF.